These 13 T cell receptor beta chains originate from one sample sequenced in a study of technical replicates of blood from a few donors. This table comes from immunoSEQ multiplex PCR, and its TCRdb copy is limited to in-frame clones, with some not included. The sample shows some 13,000 clones, approximately 95% of them seen only once. What was sequenced was PBMCs. The receptors here all came from a human donor in good health.

The chain carries TRBV7-8 and TRBJ2-1; D unresolved. Trimming shortened V by 5 bases and J by 0 bases, and 11 bases separated the two germline ends. Germline V CDR1 and CDR2: SGHVS, FQNEAQ. CDR3 size: 15 residues. The CDR3 sequence is CASSPIYASYNEQFF. The CDR3 DNA is TGTGCCAGCAGCCCTATTTATGCCTCCTACAATGAGCAGTTCTTC.

V and J are TRBV7-9 and TRBJ2-5; 7 positions match TRBD2. Germline CDR1 is SEHNR and CDR2 is FQNEAQ (reference sequence). The CDR3 sequence is 12 residues long. V was pared by 11 bases and J by 4 bases, with 7 bases of the junction left unmatched. This CDR3 is CAGGGSIETQYF. DNA for the CDR3: TGTGCCGGGGGGGGGTCAATAGAGACCCAGTACTTC.

V and J are TRBV19 and TRBJ1-1, with 9 positions matching TRBD1. The CDR3 is 14 residues long. With 7 bases clipped from V and 4 bases from J, the junction kept 7 bases outside the gene matches. Germline lookup yields CDR1 LNHDA and CDR2 SQIVND (reference sequence). CDR3 coding DNA: TGTGCCAGTATTACAGGGGGCGGTGGCACTGAAGCTTTCTTT. Its translation is CASITGGGGTEAFF.

This chain links TRBV5-1 with TRBJ1-1; unclear D gene. Germline values: CDR1 SGHRS, CDR2 YFSETQ. CDR3 length: 15 amino acids. Trimming took off 4 bases at V and 1 base at J, with 14 bases between the two ends. This chain's CDR3 is CASSISWAQNTEAFF. As DNA, the CDR3 is TGCGCCAGCAGCATTTCTTGGGCGCAGAACACTGAAGCTTTCTTT.

J is TRBJ2-3 and V is TRBV5-1, with 9 positions matching TRBD2. There are 17 residues in the CDR3. CDR1 and CDR2 from the germline V gene are SGHRS and YFSETQ. V gave up 0 bases and J gave up 6 bases; unmatched junction bases: 11. The CDR3 nucleotides read TGCGCCAGCAGCTTGGCCCCGACGGGACTAGCAAGCGATACGCAGTATTTT. It translates to CASSLAPTGLASDTQYF. The full variable domain, its missing parts supplied by reference TRBV5-1 and TRBJ2-3, is KAGVTQTPRYLIKTRGQQVTLSCSPISGHRSVSWYQQTPGQGLQFLFEYFSETQRNKGNFPGRFSGRQFSNSRSEMNVSTLELGDSALYLCASSLAPTGLASDTQYFGPGTRLTVL.

This clone has only one observation. Here the CDR3 reads CASSLSSGIYNEQFF. DNA of the CDR3: TGCGCCAGCAGCTTGTCTAGCGGGATCTACAATGAGCAGTTCTTC. J is TRBJ2-1 and V is TRBV5-1; 9 bases fit TRBD2. After removal of 1 base from V and 3 bases from J, the junction contained 2 bases not matched to a gene. Per germline, CDR1 SGHRS and CDR2 YFSETQ. The CDR3 has 15 amino acids.

V and J are TRBV30 and TRBJ1-2; D is perhaps TRBD1 (5 bases). V lost 0 bases, J lost 8 bases, and 19 bases lay in between. The V gene's germline CDR1 is GTSNPN and CDR2 SVGIG (reference sequence). The CDR3 spans 15 residues. In DNA, the CDR3 is TGTGCCTGGAGTGTACAGCACGGTGGACCAGGGGGCTACACCTTC. Translating it yields CAWSVQHGGPGGYTF.

The V gene is TRBV6-5, the J gene TRBJ1-1, with 8 bases that match TRBD1. Germline trimming cut 5 bases from V and 11 bases from J; bases unmatched to any gene: 4. Germline V CDR1 and CDR2: MNHEY, SVGAGI. This CDR3 region has 11 residues. CDR3 DNA sequence: TGTGCCAGCAGTGGACAGGGTGGTGCTTTCTTT. Translation: CASSGQGGAFF.

The chain combines TRBV30 with TRBJ1-4; 10 bases agree with TRBD1. Germline CDR1 and CDR2: GTSNPN and SVGIG (reference sequence). CDR3 length: 14 amino acids. J gave up 7 bases and V 5 bases, and 7 bases lay outside the gene matches. The DNA of the CDR3 is TGTGCCTGGGGGCCGGGACAGGGGACTGAAAAACTGTTTTTT. Residues: CAWGPGQGTEKLFF.

This clone was counted once. The chain couples TRBV5-1 to TRBJ2-3, with 9 bases matching TRBD2. This CDR3 is 14 amino acids long. In germline, CDR1 is SGHRS, CDR2 YFSETQ. V shed 1 base and J 3 bases; nucleotides not matched to a gene: 0. The chain's CDR3 is CASSLSGRTDTQYF. The DNA of the CDR3 is TGCGCCAGCAGCTTGAGCGGGAGGACAGATACGCAGTATTTT.

This chain links TRBV10-3 with TRBJ1-1, with D tentatively TRBD1 (6 bases). Germline V gives CDR1 ENHRY, CDR2 SYGVKD. The CDR3 is 13 residues long. The V end was cut by 6 bases, the J end by 5 bases, with 13 bases between. CDR3 in amino acids: CAIRGGPETEAFF. CDR3 DNA sequence: TGTGCCATCAGGGGGGGGCCCGAGACTGAAGCTTTCTTT.

V usage is TRBV14 and J usage is TRBJ1-1; possibly TRBD1 for D (5 bases). Germline-derived CDR1 and CDR2 are SGHDN and FVKESK. Trimming took off 6 bases at V and 7 bases at J, with 12 bases between the two ends. This CDR3 contains 12 residues. CDR3 loop: CASSLGGIEAFF. DNA for the CDR3: TGTGCCAGCAGTCTCGGGGGGATTGAAGCTTTCTTT.

The CDR3 is CASSPTAGADQPQHF. In DNA form, the CDR3 reads TGTGCCAGCTCACCAACGGCAGGTGCTGATCAGCCCCAGCATTTT. V is TRBV18 and J is TRBJ1-5; the D is unclear. CDR1 KGHSH and CDR2 LQKENI come from the germline V gene. The CDR3 contains 15 residues. The V end was cut by 2 bases, the J end by 5 bases, with 13 bases between. Variable domain in full (rest from reference TRBV18 and TRBJ1-5): NAGVMQNPRHLVRRRGQEARLRCSPMKGHSHVYWYRQLPEEGLKFMVYLQKENIIDESGMPKERFSAEFPKEGPSILRIQQVVRGDSAAYFCASSPTAGADQPQHFGDGTRLSIL.